Each of the 20 T cell receptor beta chains below was sequenced from the same sample in a study of vaccination effects on CD4 cells after COVID-19. Expansion with viral peptide pools was applied to antigen-specific CD4+ T cells by the ViraFEST assay prior to sequencing. Once cultured for roughly ten days, the cells underwent separation to obtain CD4+ T cells. For these receptors, no antigen is known. Assay used: immunoSEQ multiplex PCR; TCRdb lists only in-frame clones, some missing. The sample lists over 50,000 clones, roughly 76% occurring once. Specimen: CD4+ T cells from PBMCs cultured with HCoV-229E spike peptides, collected before COVID-19 vaccination. These receptors were taken from a human donor who received a COVID-19 vaccine.

The chain is built from TRBV4-1 and TRBJ2-1; 8 bases agree with TRBD2. The trim removed 0 bases at V and 4 bases at J, leaving 8 bases unmatched. The germline CDR1 and CDR2 sequences are MGHRA and YSYEKL. The CDR3 totals 17 residues. CDR3 DNA: TGCGCCAGCAGCCAAGATGGCCGGGGGGGTCGATACAATGAGCAGTTCTTC. Encoded protein: CASSQDGRGGRYNEQFF.

This clone was seen a few times. This sequence joins TRBV5-5 and TRBJ1-5, with unresolved D. This CDR3 has 13 residues. The germline gives CDR1 SGHKS, CDR2 YYEKEE (reference sequence). Deletions cut 1 base from V and 3 bases from J, with 5 bases between. In DNA form, the CDR3 reads TGTGCCAGCAGCTTGCAAACCAATCAGCCCCAGCATTTT. Its protein product is CASSLQTNQPQHF.

On this clone itself: Other DNA sequences within the sample encode an identical CDR3. The chain has TRBV7-2 and TRBJ1-5; D unclear. The CDR3 spans 13 residues. Germline loops: CDR1 SGHTA, CDR2 FQGNSA. V was cut by 1 base and J by 4 bases, with 5 bases left in between. Written as DNA, the CDR3 is TGTGCCAGCAGCTTAGACGGGAATCAGCCCCAGCATTTT. Translated, it gives CASSLDGNQPQHF.

The chain joins TRBV6-6 to TRBJ1-5, with D unclear. CDR1 is MNHNY, CDR2 SVGAGI, per germline (reference sequence). This CDR3 region has 16 residues. V was pared by 4 bases and J by 2 bases, with 15 bases between. CDR3 DNA: TGTGCCAGCAGTTCCGCGACTGGGCCAGGCAATCAGCCCCAGCATTTT. It translates to CASSSATGPGNQPQHF.

The chain carries TRBV6-2 or TRBV6-3 and TRBJ2-3; no clear D. V shed 6 bases and J shed 0 bases, with 13 bases lying between them. Germline V gene lookup returns CDR1 MNHEY and CDR2 SVGEGT. This CDR3 is 15 amino acids long. In DNA form, the CDR3 reads TGTGCCAGCAGCGCCTTGGGCGGTAGCACAGATACGCAGTATTTT. Amino acid sequence: CASSALGGSTDTQYF.

The chain combines TRBV3-1 (or the pseudogene TRBV3-2) with TRBJ2-4, with 8 bases that match TRBD2. J was trimmed by 9 bases and V by 3 bases; bases with no gene match: 10. Germline loops: CDR1 LGHDT, CDR2 YNNKEL (reference sequence). This CDR3 has 15 residues. CDR3 region: CASSQHRGGSGIQYF. CDR3 nucleotides: TGTGCCAGCAGCCAGCATCGGGGGGGCAGCGGCATTCAGTACTTC.

The genes are TRBV18 and TRBJ2-2; tentatively, D is TRBD1 or TRBD2 (6 bases each). CDR3 size: 18 residues. The V and J ends lost 1 base and 5 bases respectively, with 20 bases between them. CDR1 is KGHSH and CDR2 is LQKENI in the germline V gene. In DNA form, the CDR3 reads TGTGCCAGCTCACCACGGGTCGATCGGGGGCTTCATACCGGGGAGCTGTTTTTT. As protein: CASSPRVDRGLHTGELFF. The full variable domain, its missing parts supplied by reference TRBV18 and TRBJ2-2, is NAGVMQNPRHLVRRRGQEARLRCSPMKGHSHVYWYRQLPEEGLKFMVYLQKENIIDESGMPKERFSAEFPKEGPSILRIQQVVRGDSAAYFCASSPRVDRGLHTGELFFGEGSRLTVL.

This clone is a singleton in its sample. The rearrangement joins TRBV4-1 to TRBJ2-7; no reliable D call. Germline V lookup: CDR1 MGHRA, CDR2 YSYEKL. Trimming stripped 1 base from V and 1 base from J, with 8 bases between. The CDR3 loop spans 14 amino acids. CDR3 amino acids: CASSQGMLSYEQYV. The CDR3 DNA is TGCGCCAGCAGCCAAGGAATGTTATCCTACGAGCAGTACGTC.

V usage is TRBV28 and J usage is TRBJ2-5; 11 bases fit TRBD1. This CDR3 spans 16 amino acids. J lost 4 bases, V lost 8 bases, and 12 bases had no gene match. Germline values: CDR1 MDHEN, CDR2 SYDVKM. CDR3 sequence: CASQKTRGQGGETQYF. DNA for the CDR3: TGTGCCAGCCAAAAAACCCGGGGACAGGGGGGAGAGACCCAGTACTTC. The full variable domain, with the rest looked up from reference TRBV28 and TRBJ2-5, is DVKVTQSSRYLVKRTGEKVFLECVQDMDHENMFWYRQDPGLGLRLIYFSYDVKMKEKGDIPEGYSVSREKKERFSLILESASTNQTSMYLCASQKTRGQGGETQYFGPGTRLLVL.

CDR3 amino acids: CASSGGQSHSGANVLTF. CDR3 nucleotides: TGTGCCAGCAGTGGGGGACAGAGTCACTCTGGGGCCAACGTCCTGACTTTC. This sequence joins TRBV7-9 and TRBJ2-6; 7 bases are shared with TRBD1. Germline values: CDR1 SEHNR, CDR2 FQNEAQ (reference sequence). The CDR3 length is 17 residues. The ends lost 6 bases at V and 0 bases at J; junction bases unmatched: 8.

The CDR3, as DNA: TGTGCCAGCTCTCCGGGGACTAGCAAGAGAGAGACCCAGTACTTC. This codes for CASSPGTSKRETQYF. This chain links TRBV18 with TRBJ2-5; 9 nucleotides align to TRBD2. J gave up 4 bases and V 6 bases, and 9 bases lay outside the gene matches. The CDR3 extends over 15 amino acids. From germline, CDR1 is KGHSH and CDR2 LQKENI.

This chain connects TRBV7-9 to TRBJ1-5; 10 nucleotides agree with TRBD1. CDR3 length: 15 residues. Trimming at V came to 3 bases and at J to 6 bases, leaving 5 bases not matched to a gene. The germline V gene encodes CDR1 SEHNR and CDR2 FQNEAQ (reference sequence). CDR3 in amino acids: CASSLGTGVSQPQHF. Here the CDR3 DNA reads TGTGCCAGCAGCTTGGGGACAGGGGTTAGTCAGCCCCAGCATTTT.

This clone was seen a few times. The chain is built from TRBV4-1 and TRBJ1-2; TRBD1 aligns across 10 bases. The V and J ends lost 5 bases and 7 bases, in that order; junction bases with no gene match: 10. The CDR3 is 15 amino acids. CDR1 is MGHRA, CDR2 YSYEKL, per germline. The CDR3 DNA is TGCGCCAGCAGCTCAATCCGGGACAGGGGAAGTGGCTACACCTTC. Amino acids: CASSSIRDRGSGYTF.

The V and J genes are TRBV4-1 and TRBJ2-5; unclear D gene. V lost 2 bases, J lost 5 bases, and 9 bases lay in between. In germline, CDR1 is MGHRA, CDR2 YSYEKL. This CDR3 contains 13 residues. The CDR3 protein is CASSQTVRETQYF. The CDR3 DNA reads as TGCGCCAGCAGCCAAACGGTCCGCGAGACCCAGTACTTC.

The chain carries TRBV19 and TRBJ1-1, with D hard to call. V lost 10 bases and J 4 bases, leaving 16 bases between the germline ends. The CDR3 extends over 13 amino acids. Germline V gene lookup returns CDR1 LNHDA and CDR2 SQIVND (reference sequence). CDR3 bases: TGTGCCACCACCCGGGGATCGAGCACTGAAGCTTTCTTT. Its protein is CATTRGSSTEAFF.

The count of this clone is one. The chain employs TRBV19 and TRBJ2-4; tentatively, D is TRBD2 (6 bases). This CDR3 spans 13 amino acids. Germline V CDR1 and CDR2: LNHDA, SQIVND (reference sequence). V lost 5 bases and J lost 6, with 11 bases in between. In DNA form, the CDR3 reads TGTGCCAGTAGTCGGAGGGACGGAAACATTCAGTACTTC. It yields the protein CASSRRDGNIQYF. Together with reference TRBV19 and TRBJ2-4, the CDR3 gives the full variable domain: DGGITQSPKYLFRKEGQNVTLSCEQNLNHDAMYWYRQDPGQGLRLIYYSQIVNDFQKGDIAEGYSVSREKKESFPLTVTSAQKNPTAFYLCASSRRDGNIQYFGAGTRLSVL.

J is TRBJ2-7 and V is TRBV6-1; TRBD1 agrees at 7 bases. The V segment lost 4 bases and the J segment 7 bases; nucleotides outside the gene matches: 16. Germline V CDR1 and CDR2: MNHNS, SASEGT. The CDR3 has 16 residues. CDR3 loop: CASSAAYRGPPWEQYV. CDR3 DNA: TGTGCCAGCAGTGCGGCTTACAGGGGTCCTCCCTGGGAGCAGTACGTC.

This clone has more than one count but fewer than ten. CDR3 nucleotides: TGTGCCAGCACTCGGGACACCACAGATACGCAGTATTTT. Translating gives CASTRDTTDTQYF. The gene calls are TRBV12-3 or TRBV12-4 and TRBJ2-3; D is perhaps TRBD1 (6 bases). V gave up 7 bases and J gave up 2 bases, with 10 bases separating them. The CDR3 sequence is 13 residues long.

The rearrangement uses TRBV7-3 and TRBJ2-1, with 11 bases that match TRBD2. V trimming: 2 bases; J trimming: 2 bases; junction bases outside the gene matches: 5. The CDR3 is 17 amino acids. In germline, CDR1 is SGHTA, CDR2 FQGTGA. The CDR3 DNA sequence: TGTGCCAGCAGCTTAGATAGCGGGGGGGCCGCCTACAATGAGCAGTTCTTC. As protein: CASSLDSGGAAYNEQFF.

The chain combines TRBV11-1 with TRBJ2-2; no firm D call. The CDR3 is 14 residues long. The V gene lost 4 bases and the J gene lost 1 base, with 7 bases spanning the gap. CDR1 is SGHAT, CDR2 FQDESV, per germline (reference sequence). The CDR3 loop is CASSSPGNTGELFF. In DNA form, the CDR3 reads TGTGCCAGCAGCTCCCCCGGGAACACCGGGGAGCTGTTTTTT.